Shown below are 10 T cell receptor beta chains from a single sample sequenced in a study of CD8 T cells in ankylosing spondylitis. One entry per CDR3 protein results from TCRdb running MiXCR on the 5' RACE reads. The table records 200,000 to 300,000 distinct CDR3 sequences, approximately 24% of them present only once. The sequenced sample was blood, either unsorted or a sorted T cell fraction (not recorded which). The receptors come from a male donor with ankylosing spondylitis or in good health (not recorded which).

This clonotype occurred many times. The CDR3 spells CSARHRGGHSPLHF. CDR3 sequence (DNA): TGCAGTGCTAGACACAGGGGAGGGCATTCACCCCTCCACTTT. The rearrangement uses TRBV20-1 and TRBJ1-6, with 7 bases matching TRBD1. Trimming at V came to 2 bases and at J to 8 bases, leaving 6 bases not matched to a gene. There are 14 residues in the CDR3. CDR1 is DFQATT and CDR2 is SNEGSKA in the germline V gene (reference sequence).

This clonotype appeared a few times. The chain recombines TRBV20-1 with TRBJ1-4; TRBD1 matches at 10 bases. V trimming: 1 base; J trimming: 10 bases; junction bases outside the gene matches: 6. This CDR3 has 14 amino acids. Germline V CDR1 and CDR2: DFQATT, SNEGSKA (reference sequence). CDR3 DNA sequence: TGCAGTGCTAGAGCCGGGACAGGGGAGGGAAAACTGTTTTTT. Its protein is CSARAGTGEGKLFF.

V and J are TRBV6-1 and TRBJ1-2, with TRBD1 matching 11 bases. With V trimmed by 6 bases and J by 1 base, 4 bases remained unmatched. This CDR3 comprises 15 residues. Germline V gene lookup returns CDR1 MNHNS and CDR2 SASEGT. The CDR3 loop is CASSTGQGVNYGYTF. The CDR3 coding sequence is TGTGCCAGCAGCACGGGACAGGGGGTTAACTATGGCTACACCTTC.

This chain uses TRBV6-1 with TRBJ2-5, with 13 bases matching TRBD2. V was pared by 2 bases and J by 4 bases, with 7 bases of the junction left unmatched. The CDR3 totals 17 residues. Germline V gene sequence: CDR1 MNHNS, CDR2 SASEGT. The CDR3 here is CASSESLLAGGRETQYF. The CDR3 nucleotides read TGTGCCAGCAGTGAATCCCTACTAGCGGGGGGGCGAGAGACCCAGTACTTC.

This sequence joins TRBV20-1 and TRBJ2-7; D remains unclear. Trimming removed 3 bases from V and 3 bases from J, with 12 bases in between. CDR3 length: 13 residues. Germline V lookup: CDR1 DFQATT, CDR2 SNEGSKA (reference sequence). The CDR3 region has the DNA TGCAGTGCTAGCGGGCAGACAATCTACGAGCAGTACTTC. Translated, it gives CSASGQTIYEQYF.

This clonotype was seen more than once but under ten times. The chain carries TRBV29-1 and TRBJ2-3; D uncertain. The CDR3 totals 10 residues. With 6 bases removed from V and 10 bases from J, the gap between germline ends came to 11 bases. CDR1 is SQVTM, CDR2 ANQGSEA, per germline. CDR3: CSVDRAPQYF. The CDR3 DNA follows: TGCAGCGTGGATCGGGCTCCGCAGTATTTT.

This clonotype was seen ten or more times. The rearrangement joins TRBV10-3 to TRBJ1-2; maybe TRBD1 (5 bases). Germline CDR1 is ENHRY and CDR2 is SYGVKD. Trimming left V 6 bases short and J 8 bases short, with 13 bases between. The CDR3 spans 12 residues. CDR3: CAISGHREGYTF. The CDR3 region has the DNA TGTGCCATCAGCGGACATCGTGAGGGCTACACCTTC.

The chain combines TRBV5-4 with TRBJ2-3; weak D call: TRBD1 (6 bases). The CDR3 sequence is 14 residues long. CDR1 SGHNT and CDR2 YYREEE come from the germline V gene (reference sequence). With 0 bases removed from V and 10 bases from J, the gap between germline ends came to 15 bases. CDR3: CASSLDRDQTAQYF. CDR3 nucleotides: TGTGCCAGCAGCTTGGACAGGGACCAGACTGCGCAGTATTTT.

This clonotype was seen more than once but under ten times. This chain uses TRBV20-1 with TRBJ2-1; D is perhaps TRBD2 (6 bases). Trimming shortened V by 5 bases and J by 8 bases, and 25 bases separated the two germline ends. The germline CDR1 and CDR2 sequences are DFQATT and SNEGSKA (reference sequence). This CDR3 has 16 amino acids. The CDR3 is CSAYHGGAGSEYEQFF. The CDR3 DNA sequence: TGCAGTGCTTACCACGGGGGAGCCGGCTCGGAGTATGAGCAGTTCTTC.

To note about this clonotype: One base away lies a much larger clone, so this may be a sequencing read error. The V call is TRBV12-3 or TRBV12-4, the J call TRBJ2-4; 8 bases are shared with TRBD1. The CDR3 contains 15 residues. CDR3 protein: CASSSGQGTKIIQYF. CDR3 in DNA: TGTGCCAGCAGTTCCGGACAGGGTACCAAAATCATTCAGTACTTC.